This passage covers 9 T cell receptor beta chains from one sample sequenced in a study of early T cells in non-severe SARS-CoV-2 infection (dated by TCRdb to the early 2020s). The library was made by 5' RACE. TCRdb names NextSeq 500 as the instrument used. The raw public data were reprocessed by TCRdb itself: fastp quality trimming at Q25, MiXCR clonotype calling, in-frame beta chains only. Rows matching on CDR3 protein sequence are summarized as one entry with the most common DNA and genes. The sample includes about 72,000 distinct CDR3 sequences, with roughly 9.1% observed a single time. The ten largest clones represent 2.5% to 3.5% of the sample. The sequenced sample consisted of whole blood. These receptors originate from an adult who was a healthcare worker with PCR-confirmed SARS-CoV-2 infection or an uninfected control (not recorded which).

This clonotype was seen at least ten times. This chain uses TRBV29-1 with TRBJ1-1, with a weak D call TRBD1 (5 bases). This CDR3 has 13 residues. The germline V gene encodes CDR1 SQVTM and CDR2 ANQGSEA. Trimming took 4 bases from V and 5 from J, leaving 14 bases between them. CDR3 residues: CSVVGQGGTEAFF. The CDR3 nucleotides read TGCAGCGTTGTCGGGCAGGGCGGGACTGAAGCTTTCTTT.

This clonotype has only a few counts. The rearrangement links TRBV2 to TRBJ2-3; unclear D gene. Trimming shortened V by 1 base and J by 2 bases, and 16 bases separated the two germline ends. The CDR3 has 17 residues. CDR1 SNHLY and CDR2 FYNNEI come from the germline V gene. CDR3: CASSEGSSWDFTDTQYF. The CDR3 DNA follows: TGTGCCAGCAGTGAAGGGAGCAGTTGGGATTTCACAGATACGCAGTATTTT.

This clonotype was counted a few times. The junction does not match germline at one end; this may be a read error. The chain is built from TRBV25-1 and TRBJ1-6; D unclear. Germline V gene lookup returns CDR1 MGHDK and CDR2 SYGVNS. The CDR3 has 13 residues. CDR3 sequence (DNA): TGTGCCAGCAGTGAACGAGAGAATTTACCCCTCCACTTT. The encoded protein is CASSERENLPLHF.

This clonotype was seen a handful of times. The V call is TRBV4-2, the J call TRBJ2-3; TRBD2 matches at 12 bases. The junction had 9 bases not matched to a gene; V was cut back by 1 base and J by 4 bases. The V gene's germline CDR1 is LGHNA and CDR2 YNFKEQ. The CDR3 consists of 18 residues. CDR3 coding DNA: TGTGCCAGCAGCCAAGTAACTAGCGGGAGGCCCGGGTCAGATACGCAGTATTTT. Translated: CASSQVTSGRPGSDTQYF.

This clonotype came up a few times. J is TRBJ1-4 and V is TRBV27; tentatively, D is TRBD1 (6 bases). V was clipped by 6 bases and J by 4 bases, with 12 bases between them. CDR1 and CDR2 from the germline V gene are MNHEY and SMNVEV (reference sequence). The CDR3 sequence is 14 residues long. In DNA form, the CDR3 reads TGTGCCAGCAGACATAGGGGGGATAATGAAAAACTGTTTTTT. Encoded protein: CASRHRGDNEKLFF.

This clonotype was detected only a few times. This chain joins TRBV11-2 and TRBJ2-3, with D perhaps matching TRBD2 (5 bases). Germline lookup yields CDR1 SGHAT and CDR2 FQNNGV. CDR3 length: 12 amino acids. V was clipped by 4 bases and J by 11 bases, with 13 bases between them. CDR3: CASSSGLKMQYF. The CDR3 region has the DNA TGTGCCAGCAGCTCAGGACTGAAGATGCAGTATTTT.

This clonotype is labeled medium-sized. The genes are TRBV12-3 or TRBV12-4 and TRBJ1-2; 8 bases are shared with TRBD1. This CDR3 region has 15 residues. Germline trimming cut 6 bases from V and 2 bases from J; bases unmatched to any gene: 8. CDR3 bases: TGTGCCAGCAGACCCCTAGGACAGGGCAACTATGGCTACACCTTC. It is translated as CASRPLGQGNYGYTF.

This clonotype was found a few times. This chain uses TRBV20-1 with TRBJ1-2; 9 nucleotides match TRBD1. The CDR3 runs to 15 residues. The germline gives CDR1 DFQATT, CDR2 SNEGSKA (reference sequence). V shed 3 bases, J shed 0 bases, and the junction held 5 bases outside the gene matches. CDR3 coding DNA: TGCAGTGCTAGGCCAAGGACAGGGGCTAACTATGGCTACACCTTC. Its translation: CSARPRTGANYGYTF.

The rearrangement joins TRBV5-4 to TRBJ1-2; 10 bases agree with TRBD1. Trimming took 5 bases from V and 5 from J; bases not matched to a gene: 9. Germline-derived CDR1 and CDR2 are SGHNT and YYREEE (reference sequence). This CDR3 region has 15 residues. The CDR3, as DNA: TGTGCCAGCAGGCCCCCGGGACAGGGGATTTATGGCTACACCTTC. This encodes CASRPPGQGIYGYTF.